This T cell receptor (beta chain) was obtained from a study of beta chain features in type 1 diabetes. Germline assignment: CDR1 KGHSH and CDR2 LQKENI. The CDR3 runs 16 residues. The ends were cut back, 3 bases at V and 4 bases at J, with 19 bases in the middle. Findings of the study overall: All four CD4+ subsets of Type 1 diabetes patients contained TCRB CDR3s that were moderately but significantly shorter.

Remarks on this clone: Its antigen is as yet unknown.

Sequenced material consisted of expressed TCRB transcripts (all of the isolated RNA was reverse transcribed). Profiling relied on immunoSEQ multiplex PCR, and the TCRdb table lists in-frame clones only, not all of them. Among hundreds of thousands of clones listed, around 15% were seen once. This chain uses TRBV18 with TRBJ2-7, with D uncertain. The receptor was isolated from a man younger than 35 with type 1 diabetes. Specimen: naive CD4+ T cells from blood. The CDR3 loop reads CASSPPAGFTTYEQYF. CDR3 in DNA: TGTGCCAGCTCACCCCCGGCCGGATTTACCACGTACGAGCAGTACTTC.